Listed here is a single T cell receptor beta chain. What it recognizes is unknown. The data stem from a study of cytomegalovirus exposure and HLA in healthy donors. Germline V gene lookup returns CDR1 LGHNA and CDR2 YSLEER. The germline V and J ends were trimmed by 0 bases and 0 bases, with 6 bases remaining between them. The CDR3 spans 14 residues. Study-level findings and limits: Rarity marked most TCR sequences, yet some public TCRs occurred in many donors. The study flagged some 170 TCR beta chains as cytomegalovirus-associated.

The donors were members of the roughly 130-subject validation cohort (separate from the roughly 670-subject first cohort). TCRdb keeps only in-frame clones here, not all; method: immunoSEQ multiplex PCR. Among approximately 82,000 clones listed, approximately 95% were seen once. The chain carries TRBV4-3 and TRBJ2-7, with unresolved D. Sample: PBMCs. This sequence originates from a woman between 18 and 29 years old in good health and CMV-seronegative. In DNA, the CDR3 is TGCGCCAGCAGCCAAGACACCTACTCCTACGAGCAGTACTTC. This gives the protein CASSQDTYSYEQYF.